These T cell receptor beta chains were read from a single sample in a study of Tregs in tolerant kidney transplant recipients. Libraries were prepared by immunoSEQ multiplex PCR; TCRdb keeps only in-frame clonotypes and omits some of them. The table lists about 83,000 clones, approximately 98% of them singletons. The sample here was CD4+ T cells from blood, taken before the transplant. The receptors stem from a human donor who received a combined kidney and bone marrow transplant. The CDR3 runs from the conserved cysteine through the conserved F or W. A D gene is named only where the DNA matches it firmly. Only some rows state a clone size, as once, few, many or a class for expanded clones.

J: TRBJ2-7
V: TRBV7-2
D: .
size: .
DNA: TGTGCCAGCAGCATCGAGCCAATATACGAGCAGTACTTC
CDR3: CASSIEPIYEQYF

J: TRBJ1-2
V: TRBV6-1
D: .
size: .
DNA: TGTGCCAGCAGTGAATTGGGGGGGTCTGGCTACACCTTC
CDR3: CASSELGGSGYTF

J: TRBJ2-1
V: TRBV2
D: TRBD2
size: .
DNA: TGTGCCAGCAGTGAAGCAGGCCTAGCGGGAGTGAGTGAGCAGTTCTTC
CDR3: CASSEAGLAGVSEQFF

J: TRBJ1-2
V: TRBV15
D: .
size: .
DNA: TGTGCCACCAGCAGAGATCAGGGCTATGGCTACACCTTC
CDR3: CATSRDQGYGYTF

J: TRBJ1-1
V: TRBV29-1
D: .
size: few
DNA: TGCAGCGTCGAAAGACAGTGGAACACTGAAGCTTTCTTT
CDR3: CSVERQWNTEAFF

J: TRBJ1-4
V: TRBV4-3
D: .
size: .
DNA: TGCGCCAGCAGCCAAGGACCCAGGGGTTCGACTAATGAAAAACTGTTTTTT
CDR3: CASSQGPRGSTNEKLFF

J: TRBJ1-2
V: TRBV7-3
D: .
size: .
DNA: TGTGCCAGCAGCCCCAAGGGGGATCTGGGCTATGGCTACACCTTC
CDR3: CASSPKGDLGYGYTF

J: TRBJ2-7
V: TRBV10-3
D: TRBD2
size: .
DNA: TGTGCCATCAGTACACTAGCGGGAGGGTCTGTGGAGCAGTACTTC
CDR3: CAISTLAGGSVEQYF

J: TRBJ2-1
V: TRBV7-3
D: TRBD2
size: .
DNA: TGTGCCAGCAGCTCGGGACTACCTTCCTACAATGAGCAGTTCTTC
CDR3: CASSSGLPSYNEQFF

J: TRBJ1-5
V: TRBV7-8
D: .
size: .
DNA: TGTGCCAGCAGCTTATTCGGAGCGGGGAACAATCAGCCCCAGCATTTT
CDR3: CASSLFGAGNNQPQHF

J: TRBJ2-5
V: TRBV15
D: TRBD1
size: .
DNA: TGTGCCACCAGCAGAAGACAGGGGCCACCACAAGAGACCCAGTACTTC
CDR3: CATSRRQGPPQETQYF

J: TRBJ1-4
V: TRBV7-2
D: .
size: .
DNA: TGTGCCAGCAGCTTAGGCGGACAGAAAACTAATGAAAAACTGTTTTTT
CDR3: CASSLGGQKTNEKLFF

J: TRBJ1-1
V: TRBV29-1
D: .
size: .
DNA: TGCAGCGTTGAGGTTGTCCAGGGTAGGGCTTTCTTT
CDR3: CSVEVVQGRAFF

J: TRBJ1-3
V: TRBV7-2
D: .
size: .
DNA: TGTGCCAGCAGCTTAGCCCAGGGCTCAGGAAACACCATATATTTT
CDR3: CASSLAQGSGNTIYF

J: TRBJ1-4
V: TRBV7-9
D: .
size: .
DNA: TGTGCCAGCAGCTTACAGGGCTACGGAGTTGAAAAACTGTTTTTT
CDR3: CASSLQGYGVEKLFF

J: TRBJ2-1
V: TRBV29-1
D: TRBD1
size: .
DNA: TGCAGCGCCGGGACAGGGGAAGGTGAGCAGTTCTTC
CDR3: CSAGTGEGEQFF

J: TRBJ1-1
V: TRBV6-5
D: .
size: once
DNA: TGTGCCAGCAGTCGAGGGAACGGAGAAGAAGCTTTCTTT
CDR3: CASSRGNGEEAFF

J: TRBJ2-7
V: TRBV19
D: .
size: .
DNA: TGTGCCAGTAGCGTCAGGGTAGTCTCCTACGAGCAGTACTTC
CDR3: CASSVRVVSYEQYF

J: TRBJ2-3
V: TRBV7-9
D: .
size: .
DNA: TGTGCCAGCAGCCCGACTAGCACAGATACGCAGTATTTT
CDR3: CASSPTSTDTQYF

J: TRBJ2-7
V: TRBV11-1
D: .
size: .
DNA: TGTGCCAGCAGCTTAGAATCAGCGTACTCCTACGAGCAGTACTTC
CDR3: CASSLESAYSYEQYF

J: TRBJ2-3
V: TRBV29-1
D: .
size: .
DNA: TGCAGCGTTGGCCAAGGGGGCACAGATACGCAGTATTTT
CDR3: CSVGQGGTDTQYF

J: TRBJ2-2
V: TRBV19
D: .
size: .
DNA: TGTGCCAGTAGCCCACAGACCGGGGAGCTGTTTTTT
CDR3: CASSPQTGELFF